These 20 T cell receptor beta chains were sequenced from one sample in a study of radiotherapy plus CTLA-4 blockade in lung cancer. Repertoires were generated with immunoSEQ multiplex PCR, while TCRdb's copy carries only in-frame clones and drops some. Here the sample spans about 77,000 clones, under 75% being singletons. The source material was peripheral blood, sampled from a patient treated with radiotherapy plus ipilimumab. The source of these receptors is a human donor with non-small cell lung cancer whose response to radiotherapy plus ipilimumab could not be evaluated.

About this clone itself: This sample includes further DNA sequences coding for the same CDR3. The DNA of the CDR3 is TGTGCCAGCAGCCCCGGGCTAGCAGTCACAGATACGCAGTATTTT. It is translated as CASSPGLAVTDTQYF. The rearrangement links TRBV7-9 to TRBJ2-3, with D possibly TRBD2 on 5 matching bases. This CDR3 is 15 amino acids long. V was clipped by 5 bases and J by 2 bases, with 14 bases between them. Germline CDR1 SEHNR, CDR2 FQNEAQ (reference sequence). Drawing the rest from reference TRBV7-9 and TRBJ2-3, the complete variable domain is DTGVSQNPRHKITKRGQNVTFRCDPISEHNRLYWYRQTLGQGPEFLTYFQNEAQLEKSRLLSDRFSAERPKGSFSTLEIQRTEQGDSAMYLCASSPGLAVTDTQYFGPGTRLTVL.

This rearrangement joins TRBV12-5 to TRBJ2-1, with D possibly TRBD2 on 6 matching bases. Germline V lookup: CDR1 LGHNT, CDR2 FRNRAP. The CDR3 runs to 11 residues. Trimming took off 9 bases at V and 9 bases at J, with 12 bases between the two ends. As DNA, the CDR3 is TGTGCTAGCGGGGAGGCAGGTGAGCAGTTCTTC. Its translation: CASGEAGEQFF.

The J gene is TRBJ1-4, the V gene TRBV5-1; D is ambiguous. The V end lost 0 bases, the J end lost 5 bases, and 8 bases lay between the germline ends. In germline, CDR1 is SGHRS, CDR2 YFSETQ. This CDR3 has 14 residues. The CDR3 loop is CASSLVGFNEKLFF. The CDR3 DNA reads as TGCGCCAGCAGCTTGGTCGGTTTCAATGAAAAACTGTTTTTT.

The chain has TRBV10-3 and TRBJ1-1; D is perhaps TRBD1 (6 bases). CDR3 length equals 14 residues. The germline gives CDR1 ENHRY, CDR2 SYGVKD. Trimming cost V 6 bases and J 1 base, with 12 bases left between them. CDR3 in DNA: TGTGCCATCAGACTTCGACAGGAGAACACTGAAGCTTTCTTT. It codes for CAIRLRQENTEAFF.

The gene calls are TRBV19 and TRBJ2-2; 7 bases are shared with TRBD1. CDR1 is LNHDA and CDR2 is SQIVND in the germline V gene (reference sequence). Losses at the gene ends were 6 bases for V and 0 bases for J; bases not matched to a gene: 4. This CDR3 comprises 15 residues. The CDR3 DNA reads as TGTGCCAGTAGACTCCAGGGGGCGAACACCGGGGAGCTGTTTTTT. As protein: CASRLQGANTGELFF.

The gene calls are TRBV6-4 and TRBJ2-1, with no clear D. The V gene's germline CDR1 is MRHNA and CDR2 SNTAGT. This CDR3 is built from 15 residues. V was clipped by 3 bases and J by 0 bases, with 9 bases between them. This CDR3 is CASSDRLSSYNEQFF. CDR3 DNA sequence: TGTGCCAGCAGTGATAGACTCAGCTCCTACAATGAGCAGTTCTTC.

This clone was observed a few times. The chain has TRBV28 and TRBJ2-5; D possibly corresponds to TRBD2 (6 bases). V lost 5 bases, J lost 0 bases, and 13 bases lay in between. The CDR3 spans 15 residues. Germline V gene sequence: CDR1 MDHEN, CDR2 SYDVKM. In DNA form, the CDR3 reads TGTGCCAGCAGTCCACGGGACTGGAACCAAGAGACCCAGTACTTC. It encodes CASSPRDWNQETQYF.

This clone has just a few counts. The genes are TRBV6-6 and TRBJ1-4, with a tentative D call TRBD1 (5 bases). CDR1 and CDR2 (germline): MNHNY, SVGAGI (reference sequence). Deletions cut 2 bases from V and 7 bases from J, with 11 bases between. The CDR3 is 14 residues long. The CDR3 sequence: CASSYGGEGEKLFF. CDR3 bases: TGTGCCAGCAGTTACGGGGGGGAGGGTGAAAAACTGTTTTTT.

The chain links TRBV5-1 to TRBJ2-1; 8 bases map to TRBD1. V shed 2 bases and J 4 bases; nucleotides not matched to a gene: 8. Germline-derived CDR1 and CDR2 are SGHRS and YFSETQ. The CDR3 consists of 16 residues. The CDR3: CASSLRQGTPYNEQFF. Here the CDR3 DNA reads TGCGCCAGCAGCTTAAGACAGGGGACCCCTTACAATGAGCAGTTCTTC.

The chain recombines TRBV5-1 with TRBJ1-1, with D unclear. The CDR3 contains 12 residues. Germline CDR1 reads SGHRS; CDR2 reads YFSETQ. Between the trimmed V and J ends, which lost 0 bases and 8 bases, there was a span of 8 bases. The CDR3 region is CASSLDGVEAFF. The CDR3, as DNA: TGCGCCAGCAGCTTGGACGGAGTGGAAGCTTTCTTT. Combining the CDR3 with reference TRBV5-1 and TRBJ1-1 gives the whole variable domain KAGVTQTPRYLIKTRGQQVTLSCSPISGHRSVSWYQQTPGQGLQFLFEYFSETQRNKGNFPGRFSGRQFSNSRSEMNVSTLELGDSALYLCASSLDGVEAFFGQGTRLTVV.

The gene calls are TRBV5-8 and TRBJ2-3, with D perhaps TRBD2 (6 bases). Germline V lookup: CDR1 SGHTS, CDR2 YDEGEE. V dropped 0 bases and J dropped 2 bases, with 13 bases sitting between them. The CDR3 has 16 amino acids. This CDR3 is CASSLGSAGPTDTQYF. As DNA, the CDR3 is TGTGCCAGCAGCTTGGGGTCGGCGGGACCCACAGATACGCAGTATTTT.

The sample holds a few counts of this clone. The chain carries TRBV28 and TRBJ1-5; a weak D match, TRBD1 (6 bases). Trimming took 6 bases from V and 4 from J, leaving 13 bases between them. The CDR3 has 14 residues. Germline V gives CDR1 MDHEN, CDR2 SYDVKM. Here the CDR3 reads CASSRQQGNQPQHF. CDR3 nucleotide sequence: TGTGCCAGCAGCCGGCAACAGGGAAATCAGCCCCAGCATTTT.

The genes are TRBV9 and TRBJ2-1, with TRBD1 identical over 7 bases. The J segment lost 1 base and the V segment lost 2 bases, leaving 9 bases of the junction unmatched. Germline CDR1 reads SGDLS; CDR2 reads YYNGEE. The CDR3 has 17 amino acids. In nucleotides, the CDR3 is TGTGCCAGCAGCGTCAGACAGGGTTACGGGTCCTACAATGAGCAGTTCTTC. This encodes CASSVRQGYGSYNEQFF.

V and J are TRBV28 and TRBJ2-1, with TRBD1 matching 9 bases. Germline V gene sequence: CDR1 MDHEN, CDR2 SYDVKM. V shed 6 bases and J 5 bases; nucleotides not matched to a gene: 8. The length of the CDR3 is 15 residues. In nucleotides, the CDR3 is TGTGCCAGCAGGGATTTAGACAGGGGGAACAATGAGCAGTTCTTC. It codes for CASRDLDRGNNEQFF.

This chain joins TRBV6-5 and TRBJ2-7, with 7 bases matching TRBD1. In germline, CDR1 is MNHEY, CDR2 SVGAGI. With 6 bases clipped from V and 2 bases from J, the junction kept 7 bases outside the gene matches. CDR3 length: 14 amino acids. The CDR3 nucleotides are TGTGCCAGCAGCCTTCTACAGGGGACCTACGAGCAGTACTTC. Amino acid sequence: CASSLLQGTYEQYF.

This rearrangement joins TRBV7-9 to TRBJ1-2, with D possibly being TRBD1 (5 bases). With 4 bases removed from V and 1 base from J, the gap between germline ends came to 7 bases. CDR1 is SEHNR, CDR2 FQNEAQ, per germline (reference sequence). The CDR3 loop spans 13 amino acids. The CDR3 nucleotides read TGTGCCAGCAGCTCCGACAGTAACTATGGCTACACCTTC. This encodes CASSSDSNYGYTF.

The gene calls are TRBV9 and TRBJ2-2; D gene uncertain. V gave up 3 bases and J gave up 4 bases, with 7 bases separating them. CDR1 and CDR2 from the germline V gene are SGDLS and YYNGEE. The CDR3 extends over 13 amino acids. The CDR3 is CASSGSTTGELFF. In nucleotides, the CDR3 is TGTGCCAGCAGCGGTTCTACCACCGGGGAGCTGTTTTTT.

V and J are TRBV10-3 and TRBJ2-7, with 7 nucleotides matching TRBD1. The CDR3 is made up of 15 amino acids. V was pared by 3 bases and J by 0 bases, with 5 bases of the junction left unmatched. The germline V gene has CDR1 ENHRY and CDR2 SYGVKD. The CDR3 nucleotides read TGTGCCATCAGTGACCCAGACAGGGACTCCTACGAGCAGTACTTC. Protein sequence: CAISDPDRDSYEQYF.

The chain joins TRBV28 to TRBJ1-4, with D perhaps TRBD1 (6 bases). V was clipped by 3 bases and J by 5 bases, with 28 bases between them. Germline-derived CDR1 and CDR2 are MDHEN and SYDVKM. This CDR3 has 20 residues. The CDR3 coding sequence is TGTGCCAGCAGTTTCAAGATACGAATTACCAACAGGGCCTCGAATGAAAAACTGTTTTTT. This codes for CASSFKIRITNRASNEKLFF.

The genes are TRBV28 and TRBJ2-2, with 9 bases aligning to TRBD1. The CDR3 has 16 residues. The germline CDR1 and CDR2 sequences are MDHEN and SYDVKM. The ends lost 5 bases at V and 5 bases at J; junction bases unmatched: 9. The CDR3 spells CASSPSGTGRTGELFF. The DNA for the CDR3 is TGTGCCAGCAGTCCGTCCGGGACAGGGAGGACCGGGGAGCTGTTTTTT.